The clone carrying this T cell receptor (beta chain) was observed a few times. Its antigen is undetermined. Time point specified: healthy volunteer bleed at 2 weeks. The starting material, unfractionated whole blood, was used for total RNA extraction. This entry belongs to a study of human T cells and chemical hapten exposure. General study points: The study found that DPC sensitization did not change TCRs above 1 in 1000 frequency.

The library tagged each cDNA molecule with unique molecular identifiers. Per the original data handling: From about 22,000 to 700,000 TCRs were found per sample, with a median of 95,638. TCRdb re-analysed the RACE reads in MiXCR, keeping a single row per CDR3 protein. These V and J calls originate from TCRdb's pipeline instead of the authors' own analysis. The sample lists around 130,000 distinct CDR3 sequences; approximately 9.5% were seen once. The CDR3 spans 18 residues. Germline CDR1 reads SGDLS; CDR2 reads YYNGEE. V was cut by 1 base and J by 0 bases, with 17 bases left in between. The source material was whole blood. The sequence was obtained from a male donor in good health. Some clones in this sample may be carry-over from other donors' samples. The chain recombines TRBV9 with TRBJ1-5; D is possibly TRBD1 (6 bases). As DNA, the CDR3 is TGTGCCAGCAGCGTAACCCGCCCGGACAGAAATAGCAATCAGCCCCAGCATTTT. This encodes CASSVTRPDRNSNQPQHF.